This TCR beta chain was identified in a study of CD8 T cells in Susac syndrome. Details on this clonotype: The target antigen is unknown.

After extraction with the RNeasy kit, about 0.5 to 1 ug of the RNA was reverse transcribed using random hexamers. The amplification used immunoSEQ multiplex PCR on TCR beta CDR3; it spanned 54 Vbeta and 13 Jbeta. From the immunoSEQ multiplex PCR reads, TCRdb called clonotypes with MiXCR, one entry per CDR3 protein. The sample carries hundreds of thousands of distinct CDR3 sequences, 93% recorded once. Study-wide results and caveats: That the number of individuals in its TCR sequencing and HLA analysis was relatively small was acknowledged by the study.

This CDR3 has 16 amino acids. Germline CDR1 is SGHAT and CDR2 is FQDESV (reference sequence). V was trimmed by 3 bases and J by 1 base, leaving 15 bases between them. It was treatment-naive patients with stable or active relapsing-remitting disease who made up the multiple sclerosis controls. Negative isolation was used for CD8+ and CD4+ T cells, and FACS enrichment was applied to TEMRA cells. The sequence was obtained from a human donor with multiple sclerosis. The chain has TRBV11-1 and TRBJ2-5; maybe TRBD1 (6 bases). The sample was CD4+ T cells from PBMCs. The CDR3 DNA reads TGTGCCAGCAGCTTCAGACAGGCAGGGGCCCAAGAGACCCAGTACTTC. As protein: CASSFRQAGAQETQYF. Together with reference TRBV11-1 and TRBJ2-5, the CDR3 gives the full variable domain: EAEVAQSPRYKITEKSQAVAFWCDPISGHATLYWYRQILGQGPELLVQFQDESVVDDSQLPKDRFSAERLKGVDSTLKIQPAELGDSAMYLCASSFRQAGAQETQYFGPGTRLLVL.